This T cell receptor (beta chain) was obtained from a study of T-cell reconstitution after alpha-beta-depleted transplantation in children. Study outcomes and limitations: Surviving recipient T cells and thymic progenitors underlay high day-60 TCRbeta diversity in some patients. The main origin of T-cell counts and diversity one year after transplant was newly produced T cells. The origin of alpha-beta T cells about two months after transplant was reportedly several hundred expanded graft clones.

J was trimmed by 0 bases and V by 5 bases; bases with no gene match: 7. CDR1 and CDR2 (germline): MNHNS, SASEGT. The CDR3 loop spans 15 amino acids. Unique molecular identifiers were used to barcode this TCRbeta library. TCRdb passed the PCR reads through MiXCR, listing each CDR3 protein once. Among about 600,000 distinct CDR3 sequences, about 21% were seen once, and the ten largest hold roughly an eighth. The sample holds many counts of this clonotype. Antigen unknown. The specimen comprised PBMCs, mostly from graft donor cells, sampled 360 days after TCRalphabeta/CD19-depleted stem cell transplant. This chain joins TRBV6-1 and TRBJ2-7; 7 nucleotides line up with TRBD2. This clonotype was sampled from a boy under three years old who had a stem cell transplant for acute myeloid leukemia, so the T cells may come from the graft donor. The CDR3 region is CASSRGLPASYEQYF. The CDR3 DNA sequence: TGTGCCAGCAGTAGGGGACTACCCGCCTCCTACGAGCAGTACTTC.